These 5 T cell receptor beta chains were sequenced from one sample in a study of blood T cell repertoires in COVID-19. TCRdb's table, derived via immunoSEQ multiplex PCR, lists solely in-frame clones and lacks some. The table has around 470,000 clones, around 90% seen once; the top ten hold about 0.63%. Sequenced sample: PBMCs or T cells enriched from blood (not recorded which). These receptors all stem from a man aged 18 to 30 who had recovered from COVID-19.

The chain employs TRBV2 and TRBJ2-3; 10 nucleotides agree with TRBD1. CDR1 SNHLY and CDR2 FYNNEI come from the germline V gene. This CDR3 spans 14 amino acids. Trimming cost V 6 bases and J 3 bases; bases outside gene matches: 3. This CDR3 is CASSADRGTDTQYF. DNA for the CDR3: TGTGCCAGCAGCGCGGACAGGGGGACAGATACGCAGTATTTT. The entire variable domain, with the rest obtained from reference TRBV2 and TRBJ2-3, is as follows: EPEVTQTPSHQVTQMGQEVILRCVPISNHLYFYWYRQILGQKVEFLVSFYNNEISEKSEIFDDQFSVERPDGSNFTLKIRSTKLEDSAMYFCASSADRGTDTQYFGPGTRLTVL.

A single count supports this clone. V gene TRBV24-1 combines with J gene TRBJ1-4, with 7 positions matching TRBD1. From germline, CDR1 is KGHDR and CDR2 SFDVKD. Trimming took 3 bases from V and 8 from J; bases not matched to a gene: 11. This CDR3 is 16 amino acids long. The CDR3 region is CATSDPRQGAGEKLFF. DNA of the CDR3: TGTGCCACCAGTGATCCCCGACAGGGCGCAGGGGAAAAACTGTTTTTT.

DNA of the CDR3: TGTGCCAGCAGTCTCCCGACAGGGGAGCAGTTCTTC. It encodes CASSLPTGEQFF. The chain links TRBV28 to TRBJ2-1, with 7 bases identical to TRBD1. The CDR3 loop spans 12 amino acids. Germline-derived CDR1 and CDR2 are MDHEN and SYDVKM. Trimming at V came to 5 bases and at J to 10 bases, leaving 5 bases not matched to a gene.

The chain combines TRBV2 with TRBJ2-5, with D tentatively TRBD2 (5 bases). V lost 7 bases to trimming and J lost 1 base, with 13 bases between them. CDR1 SNHLY and CDR2 FYNNEI come from the germline V gene. The CDR3 length is 14 residues. CDR3 region: CASIARGPQETQYF. For the CDR3, the DNA is TGTGCCAGCATTGCTCGAGGGCCCCAAGAGACCCAGTACTTC.

The rearrangement uses TRBV10-2 and TRBJ2-3; 9 bases are a match to TRBD2. This CDR3 spans 15 amino acids. V gave up 3 bases and J gave up 3 bases; unmatched junction bases: 4. CDR1 WSHSY and CDR2 SAAADI come from the germline V gene. CDR3 bases: TGCGCCAGCAGTGATGGAAGCGGGGGGACAGATACGCAGTATTTT. This sequence encodes CASSDGSGGTDTQYF.